A single sample gave rise to the 29 T cell receptor beta chains below, sequenced in a study of cytomegalovirus exposure and HLA in healthy donors. It was with 60 Vbeta and 13 Jbeta primers that the PCR ran. The protocol was immunoSEQ multiplex PCR, while the TCRdb copy is restricted to in-frame clones and leaves out a portion. Of about 130,000 clones in the sample, roughly 80% are singletons; the top ten hold more than 3%. The material sequenced was PBMCs. These receptor sequences come from a man between 18 and 35 years old in good health and CMV-seropositive.

The rearrangement uses TRBV18 and TRBJ2-2; possibly TRBD2 for D (5 bases). Germline CDR1 reads KGHSH; CDR2 reads LQKENI. CDR3 length: 15 residues. Trimming took 6 bases from V and 3 from J, leaving 14 bases between them. The CDR3 nucleotides are TGTGCCAGCTCGCCCAGTAGCGCCGACACCGGGGAGCTGTTTTTT. As protein: CASSPSSADTGELFF.

The rearrangement joins TRBV10-3 to TRBJ2-3; D remains ambiguous. The length of the CDR3 is 17 residues. The germline gives CDR1 ENHRY, CDR2 SYGVKD. V dropped 0 bases and J dropped 4 bases, with 17 bases sitting between them. CDR3 region: CAISESNGIESPDTQYF. In DNA form, the CDR3 reads TGTGCCATCAGTGAGTCGAACGGTATCGAGTCCCCAGATACGCAGTATTTT.

The chain employs TRBV11-2 and TRBJ1-6; 9 positions agree with TRBD1. V was clipped by 0 bases and J by 8 bases; unmatched bases: 5. Germline CDR1 is SGHAT and CDR2 is FQNNGV. The CDR3 runs to 16 residues. The CDR3, as DNA: TGTGCCAGCAGCTTAGACCGACAGGGGGGGGATTCACCCCTCCACTTT. This encodes CASSLDRQGGDSPLHF.

This clone has only a few counts. This chain connects TRBV4-1 to TRBJ1-6; possible D gene TRBD1, 5 bases. In germline, CDR1 is MGHRA, CDR2 YSYEKL. Trimming left V 1 base short and J 14 bases short, with 9 bases between. The CDR3 has 12 residues. Here the CDR3 reads CASSQAMDTLHF. The CDR3 region has the DNA TGCGCCAGCAGCCAAGCTATGGACACCCTCCACTTT.

The chain combines TRBV30 with TRBJ2-2; 7 bases agree with TRBD2. Germline V gives CDR1 GTSNPN, CDR2 SVGIG (reference sequence). V dropped 2 bases and J dropped 15; count of bases not matched to a gene: 9. The CDR3 length is 12 residues. CDR3 coding DNA: TGTGCCTGGAGTTCAGGGAGCGGGATTGTGTTTTTT. Translated: CAWSSGSGIVFF.

This chain connects TRBV10-1 to TRBJ2-1; TRBD1 is a possible D gene (5 bases). Germline CDR1 WNHNN, CDR2 SYGVQD (reference sequence). V lost 2 bases to trimming and J lost 4 bases, with 6 bases between them. The CDR3 contains 13 residues. In DNA form, the CDR3 reads TGCGCCAGCAGTGAGGACAGTTACAATGAGCAGTTCTTC. Its protein product is CASSEDSYNEQFF.

The CDR3 protein is CASSQELAGTGELFF. The CDR3, as DNA: TGTGCCAGCAGCCAAGAACTAGCGGGGACCGGGGAGCTGTTTTTT. The chain carries TRBV4-2 and TRBJ2-2, with 10 bases identical to TRBD2. The J segment lost 5 bases and the V segment lost 0 bases, leaving 0 bases of the junction unmatched. CDR1 LGHNA and CDR2 YNFKEQ come from the germline V gene. This CDR3 is 15 amino acids long.

V and J are TRBV5-1 and TRBJ1-2; 9 positions agree with TRBD1. There are 15 residues in the CDR3. Losses at the gene ends were 4 bases for V and 4 bases for J; bases not matched to a gene: 8. CDR1 is SGHRS and CDR2 is YFSETQ in the germline V gene. For the CDR3, the DNA is TGCGCCAGCAGCACTATGACAGGGGGTGGCTATGGCTACACCTTC. It yields the protein CASSTMTGGGYGYTF.

This clone came up once. CDR3 nucleotides: TGTGCCAGCAGCGTGACCTTGGGCAGGGGCGACGAGCAGTACTTC. Translating it yields CASSVTLGRGDEQYF. J is TRBJ2-7 and V is TRBV9, with a possible D match to TRBD1 (6 bases). CDR1 SGDLS and CDR2 YYNGEE come from the germline V gene. Trimming pared 2 bases from V and 5 bases from J, leaving 17 bases between. The CDR3 covers 15 residues.

The chain has TRBV6-6 and TRBJ2-5; the match to TRBD1 covers 7 bases. Germline V gene sequence: CDR1 MNHNY, CDR2 SVGAGI (reference sequence). V was clipped by 5 bases and J by 1 base; unmatched bases: 4. There are 14 residues in the CDR3. CDR3 amino acids: CASSHGTVQETQYF. The CDR3 coding sequence is TGTGCCAGCAGTCATGGGACAGTCCAAGAGACCCAGTACTTC.

This chain connects TRBV19 to TRBJ1-1; perhaps TRBD1 as D (6 bases). Looked up from germline, CDR1 is LNHDA and CDR2 is SQIVND (reference sequence). The CDR3 length is 14 residues. Trimming pared 6 bases from V and 0 bases from J, leaving 11 bases between. The CDR3 sequence: CASRGQYMNTEAFF. CDR3 nucleotide sequence: TGTGCCAGTAGAGGACAGTACATGAACACTGAAGCTTTCTTT.

J is TRBJ1-1 and V is TRBV7-9; tentatively, D is TRBD1 (5 bases). V dropped 5 bases and J dropped 4 bases, with 14 bases sitting between them. The CDR3 length is 14 residues. Germline V gene data show CDR1 as SEHNR and CDR2 as FQNEAQ (reference sequence). The chain's CDR3 is CASSIYQGTTEAFF. The DNA for the CDR3 is TGTGCCAGCAGCATTTATCAGGGTACCACTGAAGCTTTCTTT. The full variable domain, its missing parts supplied by reference TRBV7-9 and TRBJ1-1, is DTGVSQNPRHKITKRGQNVTFRCDPISEHNRLYWYRQTLGQGPEFLTYFQNEAQLEKSRLLSDRFSAERPKGSFSTLEIQRTEQGDSAMYLCASSIYQGTTEAFFGQGTRLTVV.

The chain recombines TRBV9 with TRBJ2-5; 8 nucleotides align to TRBD2. The junction had 6 bases not matched to a gene; V was cut back by 0 bases and J by 5 bases. This CDR3 region has 15 residues. Germline V gene lookup returns CDR1 SGDLS and CDR2 YYNGEE. The CDR3 nucleotides are TGTGCCAGCAGCGTAGCGGGAGGGACGGGGGAGACCCAGTACTTC. Translating gives CASSVAGGTGETQYF.

The rearrangement joins TRBV30 to TRBJ2-5; D may be TRBD2 (5 bases). V gave up 0 bases and J gave up 7 bases, with 12 bases separating them. The CDR3 totals 13 residues. CDR1 is GTSNPN and CDR2 is SVGIG in the germline V gene (reference sequence). CDR3 in amino acids: CAWSVEGRGTQYF. CDR3 nucleotides: TGTGCCTGGAGTGTAGAGGGCCGGGGGACCCAGTACTTC.

The V call is TRBV15, the J call TRBJ2-5; 7 bases are shared with TRBD1. Germline CDR1 LNHNV, CDR2 YYDKDF (reference sequence). V trimming: 4 bases; J trimming: 1 base; junction bases outside the gene matches: 3. The CDR3 covers 14 residues. The CDR3 coding sequence is TGTGCCACCAGCACCAGGACAGGCCAAGAGACCCAGTACTTC. It is translated as CATSTRTGQETQYF.

The chain recombines TRBV6-5 with TRBJ1-1; the D is unclear. The CDR3 has 13 amino acids. Germline CDR1 is MNHEY and CDR2 is SVGAGI. V was cut by 0 bases and J by 5 bases, with 7 bases left in between. The CDR3 protein is CASSYSAGTEAFF. CDR3 nucleotide sequence: TGTGCCAGCAGTTACTCGGCGGGGACTGAAGCTTTCTTT.

The rearrangement joins TRBV5-1 to TRBJ2-1, with TRBD2 matching over 9 bases. The germline V gene encodes CDR1 SGHRS and CDR2 YFSETQ. With V trimmed by 2 bases and J by 8 bases, 8 bases remained unmatched. The CDR3 totals 15 residues. The CDR3: CASSFLAGLSHEQFF. For the CDR3, the DNA is TGCGCCAGCAGCTTTCTAGCGGGACTATCTCATGAGCAGTTCTTC. Complete variable domain (other parts from reference TRBV5-1 and TRBJ2-1): KAGVTQTPRYLIKTRGQQVTLSCSPISGHRSVSWYQQTPGQGLQFLFEYFSETQRNKGNFPGRFSGRQFSNSRSEMNVSTLELGDSALYLCASSFLAGLSHEQFFGPGTRLTVL.

The chain employs TRBV5-4 and TRBJ1-2, with 7 positions matching TRBD1. The CDR3 spans 15 residues. Germline V CDR1 and CDR2: SGHNT, YYREEE (reference sequence). Trimming at V came to 4 bases and at J to 6 bases, leaving 12 bases not matched to a gene. The CDR3 is CASSPGQEHYNGYTF. CDR3 DNA sequence: TGTGCCAGCAGCCCTGGACAGGAGCATTACAATGGCTACACCTTC. The full variable domain, in which reference TRBV5-4 and TRBJ1-2 provide the parts outside the CDR3, is ETGVTQSPTHLIKTRGQQVTLRCSSQSGHNTVSWYQQALGQGPQFIFQYYREEENGRGNFPPRFSGLQFPNYSSELNVNALELDDSALYLCASSPGQEHYNGYTFGSGTRLTVV.

The V gene is TRBV4-1, the J gene TRBJ2-5; a weak D match, TRBD2 (5 bases). The V gene lost 0 bases and the J gene lost 7 bases, with 21 bases spanning the gap. This CDR3 is 17 amino acids long. The V gene's germline CDR1 is MGHRA and CDR2 YSYEKL. In nucleotides, the CDR3 is TGCGCCAGCAGCCAAGAATTAGGTACTCTCCGGGGTGGGACCCAGTACTTC. Translation: CASSQELGTLRGGTQYF.

V usage is TRBV20-1 and J usage is TRBJ1-4, with D possibly being TRBD1 (6 bases). The V gene's germline CDR1 is DFQATT and CDR2 SNEGSKA (reference sequence). V lost 5 bases and J 7 bases, leaving 8 bases between the germline ends. The CDR3 contains 11 residues. CDR3 sequence: CSAVRGEKLFF. The CDR3 DNA reads as TGCAGTGCTGTCAGGGGTGAAAAACTGTTTTTT.

This clone occurred a few times. The chain uses TRBV7-2 and TRBJ1-2; 9 bases align to TRBD1. After removal of 2 bases from V and 1 base from J, the junction contained 8 bases not matched to a gene. CDR1 and CDR2 from the germline V gene are SGHTA and FQGNSA. The CDR3 spans 17 residues. Here the CDR3 DNA reads TGTGCCAGCAGCTTACAGGTCGGACAGGGGCGTAACTATGGCTACACCTTC. The encoded protein is CASSLQVGQGRNYGYTF.

In this sample, this clone turned up once. This rearrangement joins TRBV7-2 to TRBJ1-6; 11 nucleotides line up with TRBD1. V trimming: 6 bases; J trimming: 10 bases; junction bases outside the gene matches: 8. Germline loops: CDR1 SGHTA, CDR2 FQGNSA. The length of the CDR3 is 15 residues. The CDR3 nucleotides are TGTGCCAGCAGGAGAACCGGGACAGGGGGATCACCCCTCCACTTT. Its translation is CASRRTGTGGSPLHF.

This rearrangement joins TRBV27 to TRBJ2-7; 9 bases fit TRBD1. The V gene's germline CDR1 is MNHEY and CDR2 SMNVEV (reference sequence). Unmatched junction bases numbered 6, after V lost 5 bases and J lost 1 base. The CDR3 length is 15 residues. CDR3 coding DNA: TGTGCCAGCAGTGCCGGGACAGGGATTTCCTACGAGCAGTACTTC. Amino acids: CASSAGTGISYEQYF.

The chain has TRBV6-5 and TRBJ2-5; TRBD1 agrees at 9 bases. Germline assignment: CDR1 MNHEY and CDR2 SVGAGI. The CDR3 sequence is 14 residues long. Trimming removed 5 bases from V and 5 bases from J; junction bases left unmatched: 6. CDR3 loop: CASSNRQGGETQYF. The CDR3 coding sequence is TGTGCCAGCAGTAACCGACAGGGGGGGGAGACCCAGTACTTC.

J is TRBJ2-2 and V is TRBV29-1; a possible D gene is TRBD1 (5 bases). The CDR3 runs 14 residues. Per the germline V gene, CDR1 is SQVTM and CDR2 is ANQGSEA. Trimming shortened V by 4 bases and J by 2 bases, and 11 bases separated the two germline ends. This CDR3 reads CSVGPQGNTGELFF. CDR3 coding DNA: TGCAGCGTTGGGCCTCAGGGAAACACCGGGGAGCTGTTTTTT.

The chain combines TRBV5-1 with TRBJ2-2; 8 bases are a match to TRBD2. V lost 0 bases to trimming and J lost 6 bases; unmatched junction nucleotides: 13. The CDR3 spans 18 residues. The germline CDR1 and CDR2 sequences are SGHRS and YFSETQ. The CDR3 here is CASSLERDGRAFAGELFF. CDR3 DNA: TGCGCCAGCAGCTTGGAACGTGACGGGAGGGCCTTCGCCGGGGAGCTGTTTTTT.

The gene calls are TRBV19 and TRBJ2-2; the match to TRBD2 covers 12 bases. With 7 bases clipped from V and 4 bases from J, the junction kept 16 bases outside the gene matches. Germline V CDR1 and CDR2: LNHDA, SQIVND (reference sequence). The CDR3 is 19 residues long. The CDR3 protein is CASIPGLAGPRAVTGELFF. The CDR3 bases are TGTGCCAGTATCCCGGGACTAGCGGGTCCTAGAGCCGTCACCGGGGAGCTGTTTTTT. Variable domain in full (rest from reference TRBV19 and TRBJ2-2): DGGITQSPKYLFRKEGQNVTLSCEQNLNHDAMYWYRQDPGQGLRLIYYSQIVNDFQKGDIAEGYSVSREKKESFPLTVTSAQKNPTAFYLCASIPGLAGPRAVTGELFFGEGSRLTVL.

V and J are TRBV5-1 and TRBJ2-5, with 10 bases identical to TRBD1. CDR3 length equals 14 residues. The V segment lost 4 bases and the J segment 4 bases; nucleotides outside the gene matches: 4. Germline assignment: CDR1 SGHRS and CDR2 YFSETQ. The chain's CDR3 is CASSPGTGVETQYF. The CDR3 DNA reads TGCGCCAGCAGCCCGGGGACAGGGGTAGAGACCCAGTACTTC.

V usage is TRBV12-5 and J usage is TRBJ2-1, with TRBD2 matching over 10 bases. CDR1 is LGHNT and CDR2 is FRNRAP in the germline V gene. The J segment lost 3 bases and the V segment lost 5 bases, leaving 4 bases of the junction unmatched. The CDR3 is 15 amino acids. The CDR3: CASGTWTSGYNEQFF. In DNA, the CDR3 is TGTGCTAGTGGTACATGGACTAGCGGCTACAATGAGCAGTTCTTC.